The sequence of this T cell receptor beta chain was determined in a study of glioma-infiltrating T cells after dendritic cell vaccination. Assay used: immunoSEQ multiplex PCR; TCRdb lists only in-frame clones, some missing. The profile covers over 65,000 clones, with 75% to 90% appearing a single time and over 6.5% taken by the ten largest. V lost 4 bases, J lost 5 bases, and 10 bases lay in between. Germline V lookup: CDR1 SQVTM, CDR2 ANQGSEA. The CDR3 is 12 residues long. The time point: after dendritic cell vaccination, including at tumor progression/relapse. The J gene is TRBJ2-3, the V gene TRBV29-1; D perhaps matches TRBD2 (5 bases). Sequenced material: blood, taken after dendritic cell vaccination. This clonotype originated in a human donor with glioblastoma. CDR3 sequence reads: CSVVYGIDTQYF. The CDR3 DNA reads as TGCAGCGTTGTGTACGGGATAGATACGCAGTATTTT.